This T cell receptor (beta chain) came from a study of CD8+ T cells in alopecia areata. Study details: Severity of treated patients was scored by affected scalp percentage.

Turning to this clone: Its target is unknown.

Sequencing templates came from extracted RNA that was reverse transcribed into cDNA. Profiling relied on immunoSEQ multiplex PCR, and the TCRdb table lists in-frame clones only, not all of them. The table has approximately 100,000 clones, roughly three fifths seen once. Study-level points and caveats: TCR sharing across patients was less clear than in mice, possibly HLA-related.

Germline V gene lookup returns CDR1 SGHRS and CDR2 YFSETQ. V lost 2 bases, J lost 5 bases, and 29 bases lay in between. The CDR3 runs 20 residues. Treatment defined: oral pan-JAK inhibitor, 5-10 mg twice daily. The material sequenced was CD8+ T cells sorted from blood, taken at week 56, from a patient treated with tofacitinib. This sequence was found in a human donor with alopecia areata. This sequence joins TRBV5-1 and TRBJ2-1; D remains ambiguous. The CDR3 DNA sequence: TGCGCCAGCAGCTTTTACCCGCCACGGCAGGCCGAATTCGAAGACAATGAGCAGTTCTTC. Encoded protein: CASSFYPPRQAEFEDNEQFF.